Below are 24 T cell receptor beta chains sequenced from a single sample in a study of cytomegalovirus exposure and HLA in healthy donors. The assay was immunoSEQ multiplex PCR, and TCRdb's table has in-frame clones only and misses some. The data show around 50,000 clones, 85% to 95% seen once. The sample taken for sequencing was PBMCs. The receptors shown here come from a woman between 18 and 29 years old in good health and CMV-seronegative.

V usage is TRBV7-9 and J usage is TRBJ2-5; D may be TRBD2 (5 bases). CDR1 SEHNR and CDR2 FQNEAQ come from the germline V gene (reference sequence). The CDR3 contains 15 residues. V was pared by 1 base and J by 3 bases, with 12 bases between. This CDR3 reads CASSLVSSRKETQYF. DNA for the CDR3: TGTGCCAGCAGCTTAGTGTCTAGCCGGAAAGAGACCCAGTACTTC.

The V and J genes are TRBV18 and TRBJ2-2; possibly TRBD2 for D (5 bases). This CDR3 comprises 16 residues. Germline loops: CDR1 KGHSH, CDR2 LQKENI. Trimming removed 3 bases from V and 1 base from J, with 12 bases in between. The CDR3 region has the DNA TGTGCCAGCTCACCGAGGGCCTTCGGGAACACCGGGGAGCTGTTTTTT. Translating gives CASSPRAFGNTGELFF.

The chain combines TRBV18 with TRBJ2-4, with 7 bases matching TRBD2. This CDR3 region has 13 residues. Germline V gene lookup returns CDR1 KGHSH and CDR2 LQKENI. Trimming cost V 4 bases and J 7 bases; bases outside gene matches: 4. CDR3 coding DNA: TGTGCCAGCTCACTGGGAGGGGTGAACATTCAGTACTTC. As protein: CASSLGGVNIQYF.

This chain uses TRBV4-1 with TRBJ2-7, with 9 bases matching TRBD2. This CDR3 is 15 amino acids long. Germline V gene sequence: CDR1 MGHRA, CDR2 YSYEKL. V lost 1 base, J lost 4 bases, and 5 bases stayed unmatched. CDR3 coding DNA: TGCGCCAGCAGCCAAGGGCGGGGGGGCAGGTACGAGCAGTACTTC. Encoded protein: CASSQGRGGRYEQYF.

The chain is built from TRBV7-9 and TRBJ1-1; no firm D call. The ends were cut back, 1 base at V and 5 bases at J, with 8 bases in the middle. CDR1 is SEHNR and CDR2 is FQNEAQ in the germline V gene (reference sequence). The CDR3 spans 13 residues. The CDR3 is CASSLDRRTEAFF. As DNA, the CDR3 is TGTGCCAGCAGCTTAGACAGACGTACTGAAGCTTTCTTT.

This clone was counted a few times. The CDR3 region has the DNA TGTGCCAGCGGAAGGAGTAGCGGGGGCGAGGAGACCCAGTACTTC. This sequence encodes CASGRSSGGEETQYF. This chain links TRBV6-1 with TRBJ2-5, with TRBD2 matching over 9 bases. Germline loops: CDR1 MNHNS, CDR2 SASEGT. The CDR3 runs to 15 residues. V was pared by 8 bases and J by 5 bases, with 12 bases of the junction left unmatched.

This chain uses TRBV18 with TRBJ1-2, with 7 bases that match TRBD1. CDR3 size: 14 residues. The V segment lost 0 bases and the J segment 8 bases; nucleotides outside the gene matches: 6. From germline, CDR1 is KGHSH and CDR2 LQKENI. This CDR3 reads CASSPPQEQGGYTF. DNA of the CDR3: TGTGCCAGCTCACCACCGCAAGAACAGGGGGGCTACACCTTC.

The rearrangement joins TRBV10-1 to TRBJ2-2; 11 bases align to TRBD2. The germline CDR1 and CDR2 sequences are WNHNN and SYGVQD (reference sequence). This CDR3 has 15 amino acids. V gave up 6 bases and J gave up 3 bases; unmatched junction bases: 3. CDR3 nucleotide sequence: TGCGCCAGCAGAGCTAGCGGGAGGTACACCGGGGAGCTGTTTTTT. It codes for CASRASGRYTGELFF.

This clone was recorded only once. The V and J genes are TRBV7-9 and TRBJ2-1; 8 nucleotides align to TRBD2. With V trimmed by 5 bases and J by 4 bases, 7 bases remained unmatched. CDR1 SEHNR and CDR2 FQNEAQ come from the germline V gene (reference sequence). The CDR3 is 15 residues long. The chain's CDR3 is CASSPTSGPYNEQFF. DNA of the CDR3: TGTGCCAGCAGCCCAACTAGCGGACCTTACAATGAGCAGTTCTTC.

V and J are TRBV14 and TRBJ2-1; D gene uncertain. Germline V gene sequence: CDR1 SGHDN, CDR2 FVKESK. This CDR3 is 14 amino acids long. The V end lost 1 base, the J end lost 10 bases, and 14 bases lay between the germline ends. CDR3 nucleotide sequence: TGTGCCAGCAGCCAAGGGTCGGCGGCACTAGAGCAGTTCTTC. Translated, it gives CASSQGSAALEQFF.

The rearrangement uses TRBV6-5 and TRBJ2-1, with D perhaps matching TRBD1 (5 bases). The V end lost 0 bases, the J end lost 8 bases, and 11 bases lay between the germline ends. Germline V gene data show CDR1 as MNHEY and CDR2 as SVGAGI. CDR3 length equals 14 residues. CDR3 coding DNA: TGTGCCAGCAGTTACTCGAGCAGGGCGGATGAGCAGTTCTTC. It codes for CASSYSSRADEQFF.

In DNA, the CDR3 is TGTGCCAGCAATTTCGACAGGACGGGGACTGAAGCTTTCTTT. It encodes CASNFDRTGTEAFF. The chain recombines TRBV2 with TRBJ1-1; tentative D call: TRBD1 (6 bases). The CDR3 spans 14 residues. V was clipped by 7 bases and J by 5 bases, with 17 bases between them. Germline loops: CDR1 SNHLY, CDR2 FYNNEI. The full variable domain, in which reference TRBV2 and TRBJ1-1 provide the parts outside the CDR3, is EPEVTQTPSHQVTQMGQEVILRCVPISNHLYFYWYRQILGQKVEFLVSFYNNEISEKSEIFDDQFSVERPDGSNFTLKIRSTKLEDSAMYFCASNFDRTGTEAFFGQGTRLTVV.

J is TRBJ1-1 and V is TRBV11-2; 11 bases are a match to TRBD1. The CDR3 loop spans 15 amino acids. With 4 bases clipped from V and 5 bases from J, the junction kept 6 bases outside the gene matches. Germline V gene sequence: CDR1 SGHAT, CDR2 FQNNGV. CDR3: CASSSLRDRGTEAFF. The CDR3, as DNA: TGTGCCAGCAGCTCCCTCCGGGACAGGGGGACTGAAGCTTTCTTT. Together with reference TRBV11-2 and TRBJ1-1, the CDR3 gives the full variable domain: EAGVAQSPRYKIIEKRQSVAFWCNPISGHATLYWYQQILGQGPKLLIQFQNNGVVDDSQLPKDRFSAERLKGVDSTLKIQPAKLEDSAVYLCASSSLRDRGTEAFFGQGTRLTVV.

V is TRBV4-1 and J is TRBJ2-7, with 7 bases that match TRBD2. Germline V gives CDR1 MGHRA, CDR2 YSYEKL. The CDR3 is 15 amino acids. J lost 3 bases, V lost 2 bases, and 7 bases had no gene match. CDR3 amino acids: CASSQWEGSYYEQYF. CDR3 sequence (DNA): TGCGCCAGCAGCCAATGGGAGGGAAGCTACTACGAGCAGTACTTC.

The chain employs TRBV7-6 and TRBJ1-1; no reliable D call. The CDR3 totals 13 residues. Germline CDR1 is SGHVS and CDR2 is FNYEAQ. Trimming removed 4 bases at V and 3 bases at J, with 9 bases between. The CDR3 DNA reads as TGTGCCAGCAGCTCCGGACTTGACACTGAAGCTTTCTTT. Its protein is CASSSGLDTEAFF. Looking up the rest from reference TRBV7-6 and TRBJ1-1 gives the full variable domain: GAGVSQSPRYKVTKRGQDVALRCDPISGHVSLYWYRQALGQGPEFLTYFNYEAQQDKSGLPNDRFSAERPEGSISTLTIQRTEQRDSAMYRCASSSGLDTEAFFGQGTRLTVV.

This chain joins TRBV25-1 and TRBJ2-7; the D gene is possibly TRBD2 (5 bases). V lost 6 bases and J 7 bases, leaving 10 bases between the germline ends. Germline V gives CDR1 MGHDK, CDR2 SYGVNS. The CDR3 extends over 11 amino acids. CDR3 DNA: TGTGCCAGCAGCACGGGGTGGGAGCAGTACTTC. Protein product: CASSTGWEQYF.

The genes are TRBV7-3 and TRBJ1-2; possibly TRBD1 for D (6 bases). Germline lookup yields CDR1 SGHTA and CDR2 FQGTGA. The CDR3 extends over 13 amino acids. V was clipped by 2 bases and J by 6 bases, with 10 bases between them. The CDR3 is CASSLGGADGYTF. The CDR3 nucleotides are TGTGCCAGCAGCTTAGGGGGCGCCGATGGCTACACCTTC.

The chain recombines TRBV7-2 with TRBJ2-7, with TRBD2 matching over 7 bases. J gave up 6 bases and V 0 bases, and 11 bases lay outside the gene matches. The CDR3 is 16 residues long. Germline V gene lookup returns CDR1 SGHTA and CDR2 FQGNSA. In DNA form, the CDR3 reads TGTGCCAGCAGCTTAGCCCCAGCGGGGACCTTAAGCGAGCAGTACTTC. This translates into CASSLAPAGTLSEQYF.

In this sample, this clone turned up once. The genes are TRBV19 and TRBJ2-2; the match to TRBD2 covers 9 bases. V shed 7 bases and J 5 bases; nucleotides not matched to a gene: 11. This CDR3 spans 16 amino acids. CDR1 is LNHDA, CDR2 SQIVND, per germline (reference sequence). As DNA, the CDR3 is TGTGCCAGTAAGGAGGTAGCGGGAGAATATACCGGGGAGCTGTTTTTT. Amino acid sequence: CASKEVAGEYTGELFF. Supplemented by reference TRBV19 and TRBJ2-2, the full variable domain reads DGGITQSPKYLFRKEGQNVTLSCEQNLNHDAMYWYRQDPGQGLRLIYYSQIVNDFQKGDIAEGYSVSREKKESFPLTVTSAQKNPTAFYLCASKEVAGEYTGELFFGEGSRLTVL.

This clone was detected a few times. The V and J genes are TRBV7-2 and TRBJ2-3; the D is unclear. V shed 5 bases and J shed 8 bases, with 17 bases lying between them. The CDR3 is 14 residues long. Germline assignment: CDR1 SGHTA and CDR2 FQGNSA. CDR3 amino acids: CASSPARPMATQYF. The DNA for the CDR3 is TGTGCCAGCAGCCCAGCTAGACCCATGGCTACGCAGTATTTT.

This clone has more than one count but fewer than ten. The chain employs TRBV7-9 and TRBJ2-7; D call uncertain. Germline V gene sequence: CDR1 SEHNR, CDR2 FQNEAQ (reference sequence). V was pared by 7 bases and J by 1 base, with 11 bases between. The CDR3 contains 13 residues. The CDR3 here is CASTEARSYEQYF. CDR3 nucleotide sequence: TGTGCCAGCACCGAAGCTAGATCCTACGAGCAGTACTTC.

V gene TRBV13 combines with J gene TRBJ2-1; D perhaps matches TRBD1 (5 bases). In germline, CDR1 is PRHDT, CDR2 FYEKMQ (reference sequence). This CDR3 contains 16 residues. Trimming removed 0 bases at V and 6 bases at J, with 15 bases between. The CDR3 nucleotides read TGTGCCAGCAGCTTAGGTTGGGCAGGGATCGGCAATGAGCAGTTCTTC. Translated: CASSLGWAGIGNEQFF.

CDR3 amino acids: CASSLDGQNYEQYF. The CDR3 DNA reads TGTGCCAGCAGCTTAGATGGACAGAACTACGAGCAGTACTTC. V is TRBV7-2 and J is TRBJ2-7; D possibly corresponds to TRBD1 (6 bases). There are 14 residues in the CDR3. Germline CDR1 reads SGHTA; CDR2 reads FQGNSA. Trimming cost V 1 base and J 3 bases, with 10 bases left between them.

This sequence joins TRBV5-1 and TRBJ2-7, with 8 positions matching TRBD2. V lost 0 bases, J lost 6 bases, and 5 bases stayed unmatched. The CDR3 is 14 amino acids. Germline CDR1 is SGHRS and CDR2 is YFSETQ. DNA of the CDR3: TGCGCCAGCAGCTTGGTTAGCGGGAACGGCGAGCAGTACTTC. Its protein product is CASSLVSGNGEQYF.